Each of the 15 T cell receptor beta chains below was sequenced from the same sample in a study of shared clonotypes between healthy human individuals. Sequencing used immunoSEQ multiplex PCR; TCRdb keeps in-frame clones, though not all of them. The sample contains over 850,000 clones, about four fifths of which appear only once. Sequences were obtained from memory CD4+ T cells from PBMCs. Subset meaning: CD45RA-negative fraction. These receptors were collected from a man in his late teens or twenties in good health. Some clones in this sample may be carry-over from other donors' samples.

V gene TRBV10-2 combines with J gene TRBJ2-7; a weak D match, TRBD2 (6 bases). Trimming took off 7 bases at V and 6 bases at J, with 13 bases between the two ends. Germline CDR1 is WSHSY and CDR2 is SAAADI. The CDR3 totals 12 residues. The CDR3 DNA is TGCGCCAGCAAACCTGAGGGAGGCGAGCAGTACTTC. It translates to CASKPEGGEQYF.

To note about this clone: The sample has other DNA sequences that encode this CDR3 too. The genes are TRBV14 and TRBJ2-7, with no clear D. Germline CDR1 SGHDN, CDR2 FVKESK. V was shortened by 3 bases and J by 2 bases, with 2 bases between the two germline ends. The CDR3 runs to 11 residues. The CDR3: CASSHAYEQYF. The CDR3 region has the DNA TGTGCCAGCAGCCACGCCTACGAGCAGTACTTC.

The chain recombines TRBV7-8 with TRBJ2-5; TRBD2 is a possible D gene (6 bases). Trimming pared 3 bases from V and 8 bases from J, leaving 19 bases between. The V gene's germline CDR1 is SGHVS and CDR2 FQNEAQ. This CDR3 is 15 amino acids long. CDR3 DNA sequence: TGTGCCAGCAGCTTGGAGGGAGCCCAGCGTGTTACCCAGTACTTC. This sequence encodes CASSLEGAQRVTQYF.

Only a few counts were recorded for this clone. The V and J genes are TRBV5-1 and TRBJ2-6, with unresolved D. V lost 2 bases and J lost 2, with 5 bases in between. CDR1 is SGHRS, CDR2 YFSETQ, per germline. This CDR3 is built from 14 residues. The CDR3 nucleotides read TGCGCCAGCAGCTTTAGTGCTGGGGCCAACGTCCTGACTTTC. The encoded protein is CASSFSAGANVLTF.

This chain joins TRBV9 and TRBJ2-1; 7 positions agree with TRBD1. Germline trimming cut 6 bases from V and 8 bases from J; bases unmatched to any gene: 14. CDR1 is SGDLS and CDR2 is YYNGEE in the germline V gene. The CDR3 spans 15 residues. The CDR3 nucleotides read TGTGCCAGCAACGACAAGGGGGCATCCAGCGATGAGCAGTTCTTC. Translated: CASNDKGASSDEQFF. Supplemented by reference TRBV9 and TRBJ2-1, the full variable domain reads DSGVTQTPKHLITATGQRVTLRCSPRSGDLSVYWYQQSLDQGLQFLIQYYNGEERAKGNILERFSAQQFPDLHSELNLSSLELGDSALYFCASNDKGASSDEQFFGPGTRLTVL.

This clone has only one observation. This sequence joins TRBV5-4 and TRBJ2-1, with D hard to call. The CDR3 contains 13 residues. V lost 0 bases, J lost 9 bases, and 10 bases lay in between. CDR1 is SGHNT, CDR2 YYREEE, per germline (reference sequence). The CDR3 is CASSLDEAGEQFF. In DNA, the CDR3 is TGTGCCAGCAGCTTGGATGAGGCAGGTGAGCAGTTCTTC. Looking up the rest from reference TRBV5-4 and TRBJ2-1 gives the full variable domain: ETGVTQSPTHLIKTRGQQVTLRCSSQSGHNTVSWYQQALGQGPQFIFQYYREEENGRGNFPPRFSGLQFPNYSSELNVNALELDDSALYLCASSLDEAGEQFFGPGTRLTVL.

This clone was detected ten times or more. This chain uses TRBV4-1 with TRBJ2-3; 7 nucleotides line up with TRBD2. The trim removed 0 bases at V and 0 bases at J, leaving 6 bases unmatched. Germline V gene lookup returns CDR1 MGHRA and CDR2 YSYEKL. The CDR3 runs 17 residues. The CDR3: CASSQDYERGSTDTQYF. The CDR3 bases are TGCGCCAGCAGCCAAGATTATGAGCGGGGTAGCACAGATACGCAGTATTTT.

This chain uses TRBV5-1 with TRBJ2-7; D remains ambiguous. The germline V gene encodes CDR1 SGHRS and CDR2 YFSETQ. This CDR3 region has 16 residues. V lost 4 bases to trimming and J lost 0 bases, with 17 bases between them. The CDR3 reads CASSPVLVAFSYEQYF. CDR3 nucleotides: TGCGCCAGCAGCCCTGTCTTGGTCGCCTTCTCCTACGAGCAGTACTTC.

The table lists this clone with many counts. The rearrangement links TRBV12-5 to TRBJ1-2; D may be TRBD1 (5 bases). The V gene's germline CDR1 is LGHNT and CDR2 FRNRAP. The ends were cut back, 5 bases at V and 8 bases at J, with 24 bases in the middle. The CDR3 covers 16 residues. CDR3 nucleotides: TGTGCTAGTGGTGCCCCCTCGGGGAGTCGAAACAGGGGCTACACCTTC. This translates into CASGAPSGSRNRGYTF.

The sample holds a few counts of this clone. The rearrangement links TRBV13 to TRBJ2-7; D is undetermined. The CDR3 contains 13 residues. CDR1 and CDR2 (germline): PRHDT, FYEKMQ (reference sequence). Trimming took 2 bases from V and 0 from J, leaving 5 bases between them. The CDR3 region has the DNA TGTGCCAGCAGCTTATGGGACTCCTACGAGCAGTACTTC. It codes for CASSLWDSYEQYF.

The rearrangement joins TRBV9 to TRBJ2-1; the match to TRBD2 covers 9 bases. The CDR3 runs to 16 residues. Germline-derived CDR1 and CDR2 are SGDLS and YYNGEE. J was trimmed by 4 bases and V by 4 bases; bases with no gene match: 9. The CDR3 reads CASSPGTSTIYNEQFF. Written as DNA, the CDR3 is TGTGCCAGCAGCCCCGGGACTAGCACGATTTACAATGAGCAGTTCTTC.

A word on this clone: A much larger clone sits a single nucleotide away, making a read error possible. This chain joins TRBV14 and TRBJ2-7; D call uncertain. The ends were cut back, 1 base at V and 4 bases at J, with 5 bases in the middle. The germline V gene encodes CDR1 SGHDN and CDR2 FVKESK. The CDR3 length is 12 residues. The CDR3 sequence: CASSQGGYEQYF. CDR3 DNA: TGTGCCAGCAGCCAAGGGGGTTACGAGCAGTACTTC. The full variable domain, in which reference TRBV14 and TRBJ2-7 provide the parts outside the CDR3, is EAGVTQFPSHSVIEKGQTVTLRCDPISGHDNLYWYRRVMGKEIKFLLHFVKESKQDESGMPNNRFLAERTGGTYSTLKVQPAELEDSGVYFCASSQGGYEQYFGPGTRLTVT.

This clone was seen many times. The chain is built from TRBV6-1 and TRBJ2-7; D may be TRBD1 (5 bases). The CDR3 extends over 14 amino acids. Looked up from germline, CDR1 is MNHNS and CDR2 is SASEGT. V lost 2 bases to trimming and J lost 2 bases, with 10 bases between them. The CDR3 sequence is CASSEQGIAYEQYF. The CDR3 DNA reads TGTGCCAGCAGTGAACAGGGTATTGCCTACGAGCAGTACTTC.

The chain recombines TRBV6-4 with TRBJ2-3, with 7 positions matching TRBD2. The CDR3 runs to 16 residues. The V segment lost 5 bases and the J segment 2 bases; nucleotides outside the gene matches: 10. Germline values: CDR1 MRHNA, CDR2 SNTAGT. The CDR3 reads CASSPGTTSYTDTQYF. CDR3 nucleotide sequence: TGTGCCAGCAGTCCCGGGACTACCTCCTACACAGATACGCAGTATTTT.

About this clone itself: In this CDR3 the conserved last residue, phenylalanine or tryptophan, is missing, so a read error is likely. The V call is TRBV7-3, the J call TRBJ2-2; perhaps TRBD2 as D (6 bases). The ends were cut back, 3 bases at V and 7 bases at J, with 18 bases in the middle. CDR1 and CDR2 from the germline V gene are SGHTA and FQGTGA. This CDR3 has 16 residues. This CDR3 reads CASSFLGGTNGGELFS. CDR3 in DNA: TGTGCCAGCAGCTTCCTGGGGGGAACTAACGGCGGGGAGCTGTTTTCT.